These 24 T cell receptor beta chains were sequenced from one sample in a study of CDR3 diversity in severe acne. TCRdb called the PCR reads again in MiXCR, with one record for every CDR3 protein. Seen here are 85,000 to 120,000 distinct CDR3 sequences, 51% observed once, and the top ten hold approximately 13%. The sequenced sample consisted of blood. These receptors all stem from a male donor with acne.

This clonotype has at least ten counts. V gene TRBV10-3 combines with J gene TRBJ2-5, with D unclear. CDR3 length: 12 residues. Looked up from germline, CDR1 is ENHRY and CDR2 is SYGVKD. Trimming took 4 bases from V and 5 from J, leaving 8 bases between them. The CDR3 sequence is CAISGLGETQYF. CDR3 coding DNA: TGTGCCATCAGTGGCTTGGGGGAGACCCAGTACTTC.

The rearrangement uses TRBV9 and TRBJ1-2; D gene unclear. Trimming took 0 bases from V and 5 from J, leaving 11 bases between them. This CDR3 comprises 14 residues. Germline CDR1 and CDR2: SGDLS and YYNGEE. The CDR3 DNA reads as TGTGCCAGCAGCGTAGATTCGGGGAAATATGGCTACACCTTC. Translation gives CASSVDSGKYGYTF. The variable domain in full, with the rest retrieved from reference TRBV9 and TRBJ1-2, is DSGVTQTPKHLITATGQRVTLRCSPRSGDLSVYWYQQSLDQGLQFLIQYYNGEERAKGNILERFSAQQFPDLHSELNLSSLELGDSALYFCASSVDSGKYGYTFGSGTRLTVV.

This clonotype was counted between two and nine times. The chain has TRBV3-1 and TRBJ1-6, with D possibly TRBD1 on 5 matching bases. V was trimmed by 3 bases and J by 9 bases, leaving 12 bases between them. CDR1 and CDR2 (germline): LGHDT, YNNKEL (reference sequence). The CDR3 is 14 residues long. The CDR3 spells CASSQSPGGSPLHF. In DNA, the CDR3 is TGTGCCAGCAGCCAGAGTCCCGGGGGTTCACCCCTCCACTTT.

Only a few counts were recorded for this clonotype. V gene TRBV9 combines with J gene TRBJ1-3; D is possibly TRBD1 (5 bases). CDR3 length: 15 amino acids. The germline V and J ends were trimmed by 4 bases and 0 bases, with 11 bases remaining between them. Germline V gene data show CDR1 as SGDLS and CDR2 as YYNGEE. The CDR3 here is CASSTGTASGNTIYF. CDR3 DNA: TGTGCCAGCAGCACGGGGACCGCCTCTGGAAACACCATATATTTT.

With respect to this clonotype: The junction shows a germline mismatch at one end, possibly a read error. The rearrangement uses TRBV29-1 and TRBJ1-1, with D unclear. The germline gives CDR1 SQVTM, CDR2 ANQGSEA. CDR3 length: 11 amino acids. The CDR3 DNA sequence: TGCAGCGTTGCGGCAGTCACTGAAGCTTCCTTT. As protein: CSVAAVTEASF.

V is TRBV25-1 and J is TRBJ1-1; 9 nucleotides match TRBD1. There are 16 residues in the CDR3. Germline lookup yields CDR1 MGHDK and CDR2 SYGVNS. V lost 6 bases, J lost 1 base, and 9 bases stayed unmatched. The CDR3 DNA follows: TGTGCCAGCAGGAAAAAACAGGGGGCGACGAACACTGAAGCTTTCTTT. It translates to CASRKKQGATNTEAFF.

This clonotype has at least ten counts. The gene calls are TRBV15 and TRBJ1-4, with a tentative D call TRBD1 (6 bases). The CDR3 sequence is 13 residues long. The ends were cut back, 6 bases at V and 7 bases at J, with 12 bases in the middle. Germline CDR1 is LNHNV and CDR2 is YYDKDF (reference sequence). CDR3 nucleotide sequence: TGTGCCACCAGGGAAGGGGGAGGTGAAAAACTGTTTTTT. It translates to CATREGGGEKLFF. The whole variable domain, remainder taken from reference TRBV15 and TRBJ1-4, is DAMVIQNPRYQVTQFGKPVTLSCSQTLNHNVMYWYQQKSSQAPKLLFHYYDKDFNNEADTPDNFQSRRPNTSFCFLDIRSPGLGDTAMYLCATREGGGEKLFFGSGTQLSVL.

This chain connects TRBV9 to TRBJ2-1; 11 positions match TRBD2. The V gene end was trimmed by 4 bases and the J gene end by 5 bases; junction bases not matched to a gene: 5. The CDR3 totals 15 residues. Germline V gives CDR1 SGDLS, CDR2 YYNGEE. The CDR3 sequence is CASSQTSGEDNEQFF. CDR3 coding DNA: TGTGCCAGCAGCCAGACTAGCGGGGAAGACAATGAGCAGTTCTTC. The complete variable domain, with remaining parts taken from reference TRBV9 and TRBJ2-1, reads DSGVTQTPKHLITATGQRVTLRCSPRSGDLSVYWYQQSLDQGLQFLIQYYNGEERAKGNILERFSAQQFPDLHSELNLSSLELGDSALYFCASSQTSGEDNEQFFGPGTRLTVL.

The chain carries TRBV9 and TRBJ2-5, with no clear D. CDR1 is SGDLS, CDR2 YYNGEE, per germline. The CDR3 consists of 9 residues. V shed 10 bases and J shed 7 bases, with 8 bases lying between them. The CDR3 sequence: CAGGRTQYF. The CDR3 bases are TGTGCCGGTGGACGGACCCAGTACTTC.

The rearrangement joins TRBV29-1 to TRBJ2-5; 10 nucleotides line up with TRBD2. J lost 5 bases, V lost 7 bases, and 4 bases had no gene match. The CDR3 sequence is 12 residues long. Germline CDR1 is SQVTM and CDR2 is ANQGSEA. In nucleotides, the CDR3 is TGCAGCGCTAGCGGGAGTATGGAGACCCAGTACTTC. Translated: CSASGSMETQYF.

The V and J genes are TRBV5-4 and TRBJ2-5, with 8 nucleotides matching TRBD2. CDR1 and CDR2 from the germline V gene are SGHNT and YYREEE (reference sequence). This CDR3 contains 14 residues. V lost 4 bases to trimming and J lost 5 bases; unmatched junction nucleotides: 7. The CDR3 is CASSRAGEGETQYF. The CDR3 DNA sequence: TGTGCCAGCAGCCGAGCGGGAGAAGGGGAGACCCAGTACTTC.

This clonotype was observed a handful of times. The CDR3 DNA reads as TGTGCCACCAGCCACTTCGATTCACCCCTCCACTTT. Translating it yields CATSHFDSPLHF. The genes are TRBV15 and TRBJ1-6, with D uncertain. Germline V gives CDR1 LNHNV, CDR2 YYDKDF (reference sequence). V dropped 5 bases and J dropped 8 bases, with 7 bases sitting between them. The CDR3 spans 12 residues. Full variable domain (remainder filled in from reference TRBV15 and TRBJ1-6): DAMVIQNPRYQVTQFGKPVTLSCSQTLNHNVMYWYQQKSSQAPKLLFHYYDKDFNNEADTPDNFQSRRPNTSFCFLDIRSPGLGDTAMYLCATSHFDSPLHFGNGTRLTVT.

This clonotype is medium-sized in the sample. As DNA, the CDR3 is TGCGCCAGCAGCTTGTCGTGGAACACTGAAGCTTTCTTT. Translating it yields CASSLSWNTEAFF. The J gene is TRBJ1-1, the V gene TRBV5-1; no reliable D call. Trimming removed 1 base from V and 1 base from J, with 5 bases in between. The germline CDR1 and CDR2 sequences are SGHRS and YFSETQ. This CDR3 is 13 amino acids long.

This clonotype qualifies as medium-sized. The V gene is TRBV29-1, the J gene TRBJ1-2, with 9 bases lining up with TRBD1. The CDR3 spans 12 residues. Germline V CDR1 and CDR2: SQVTM, ANQGSEA. Unmatched junction bases numbered 4, after V lost 7 bases and J lost 4 bases. CDR3 nucleotides: TGCAGCGGGATGACAGGGGGCTATGGCTACACCTTC. Encoded protein: CSGMTGGYGYTF.

The rearrangement links TRBV29-1 to TRBJ1-6; D is unresolved. This CDR3 region has 15 residues. From germline, CDR1 is SQVTM and CDR2 ANQGSEA. V lost 6 bases to trimming and J lost 19 bases, with 31 bases between them. In DNA, the CDR3 is TGCAGCGTCGCGACCCGACCCCAACGCACGGCCAACGGACACTTT. Translated: CSVATRPQRTANGHF.

Of note for this clonotype: With a much larger clone just one base away, this may be a read error. The chain employs TRBV11-2 and TRBJ1-1; D perhaps matches TRBD1 (6 bases). The germline CDR1 and CDR2 sequences are SGHAT and FQNNGV. The CDR3 consists of 14 residues. The CDR3 bases are TGTGCCAGCAGCCCGGGACACAGGAACGCTGAAGCTTTCTTT. This encodes CASSPGHRNAEAFF.

This clonotype is deemed medium-sized. The rearrangement joins TRBV25-1 to TRBJ1-6; 7 bases are a match to TRBD1. Germline V gene data show CDR1 as MGHDK and CDR2 as SYGVNS. This CDR3 has 15 residues. V shed 3 bases, J shed 10 bases, and the junction held 9 bases outside the gene matches. Written as DNA, the CDR3 is TGTGCCAGCAGTGACGCGACAGGGATATACTCACCCCTCCACTTT. Its translation: CASSDATGIYSPLHF.

The rearrangement uses TRBV2 and TRBJ2-7; TRBD1 aligns across 8 bases. This CDR3 has 14 amino acids. Germline trimming cut 6 bases from V and 6 bases from J; bases unmatched to any gene: 10. In germline, CDR1 is SNHLY, CDR2 FYNNEI. The CDR3 here is CASSLTGVGSEQYV. DNA of the CDR3: TGTGCCAGCAGCTTGACAGGGGTAGGTAGCGAGCAGTACGTC.

To note about this clonotype: This could be a read error, since a much larger clone is one nucleotide away. The chain uses TRBV2 and TRBJ2-7, with TRBD2 identical over 9 bases. Per the germline V gene, CDR1 is SNHLY and CDR2 is FYNNEI. This CDR3 region has 14 residues. CDR3 nucleotide sequence: TGTGCCGGCAGGGTGGGCGGGGGGGATTACGAGCAGTACTTC. It codes for CAGRVGGGDYEQYF.

As for this clonotype: This could be a read error, since a much larger clone is one nucleotide away. The chain employs TRBV20-1 and TRBJ1-5; no firm D call. Germline CDR1 and CDR2: DFQATT and SNEGSKA (reference sequence). V shed 0 bases and J shed 0 bases, with 12 bases lying between them. CDR3 size: 16 residues. The CDR3 nucleotides are TGCAGTGCTAGAGATCGAGGACGGCATAGCAATCAGCCCCAGCATTTT. It encodes CSARDRGRHSNQPQHF.

The V and J genes are TRBV6-1 and TRBJ1-5, with 8 bases identical to TRBD1. Trimming at V came to 5 bases and at J to 6 bases, leaving 15 bases not matched to a gene. CDR1 and CDR2 from the germline V gene are MNHNS and SASEGT. CDR3 length equals 17 residues. CDR3 DNA sequence: TGTGCCAGCAGTCTCCGGTGGCCCCGACAGGGGATTCAGCCCCAGCATTTT. It is translated as CASSLRWPRQGIQPQHF.

The chain is built from TRBV10-3 and TRBJ2-7, with 16 positions matching TRBD2. Unmatched junction bases numbered 7, after V lost 3 bases and J lost 5 bases. CDR1 is ENHRY and CDR2 is SYGVKD in the germline V gene. The CDR3 extends over 17 amino acids. The CDR3 region has the DNA TGTGCCATCAGTGACCGGGGGACTAGCGGGAGGGCTCACGAGCAGTACTTC. Its translation is CAISDRGTSGRAHEQYF.

The genes are TRBV7-8 and TRBJ2-2; 8 bases match TRBD1. CDR3 size: 17 residues. With 1 base clipped from V and 3 bases from J, the junction kept 7 bases outside the gene matches. From germline, CDR1 is SGHVS and CDR2 FQNEAQ. The CDR3, as DNA: TGTGCCAGCAGCTTAGAAGCAGGGGGCGCGGACACCGGGGAGCTGTTTTTT. This codes for CASSLEAGGADTGELFF.

CDR3 coding DNA: TGTGCCAGCAGAGAAGGGACTAGCGGGGCATGGACCCAGTACTTC. The encoded protein is CASREGTSGAWTQYF. This chain joins TRBV25-1 and TRBJ2-5; 13 bases line up with TRBD2. V shed 6 bases and J 7 bases; nucleotides not matched to a gene: 8. Germline V CDR1 and CDR2: MGHDK, SYGVNS. The CDR3 is 15 amino acids.